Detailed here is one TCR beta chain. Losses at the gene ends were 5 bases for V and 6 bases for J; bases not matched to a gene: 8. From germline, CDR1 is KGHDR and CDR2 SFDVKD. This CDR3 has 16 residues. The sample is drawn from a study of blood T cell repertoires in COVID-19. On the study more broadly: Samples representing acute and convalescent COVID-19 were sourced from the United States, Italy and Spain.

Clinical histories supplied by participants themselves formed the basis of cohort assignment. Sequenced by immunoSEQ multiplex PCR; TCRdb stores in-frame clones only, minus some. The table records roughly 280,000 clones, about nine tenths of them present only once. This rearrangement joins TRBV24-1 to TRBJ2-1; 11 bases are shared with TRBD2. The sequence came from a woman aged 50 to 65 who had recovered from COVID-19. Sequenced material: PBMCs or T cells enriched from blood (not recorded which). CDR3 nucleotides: TGTGCCACCAGTGCGACACTAGCGGGAGAAACCAATGAGCAGTTCTTC. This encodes CATSATLAGETNEQFF.